These 3 T cell receptor beta chains share one sample of origin, sequenced in a study of blood T cell repertoires in COVID-19. Using immunoSEQ multiplex PCR, the repertoire was profiled, and TCRdb retains in-frame clones only, with some absent. Altogether hundreds of thousands of clones are present, around 83% being singletons, with the ten largest covering about 7.4%. The sequenced sample was peripheral blood. These receptors all stem from a woman aged 50 to 60 with acute or convalescent COVID-19.

This chain connects TRBV7-9 to TRBJ1-4, with unresolved D. The CDR3 runs to 14 residues. Trimming stripped 5 bases from V and 8 bases from J, with 15 bases between. Looked up from germline, CDR1 is SEHNR and CDR2 is FQNEAQ (reference sequence). In DNA form, the CDR3 reads TGTGCCAGCAGCCCGATACGGGAGGGAGAAAAACTGTTTTTT. Translated, it gives CASSPIREGEKLFF.

The V call is TRBV11-2, the J call TRBJ2-1, with 11 nucleotides matching TRBD2. Germline V gene data show CDR1 as SGHAT and CDR2 as FQNNGV. This CDR3 spans 16 amino acids. V lost 5 bases and J lost 8; bases outside the gene matches: 11. CDR3 sequence reads: CASSIGTSGTTDEQFF. The CDR3 nucleotides read TGTGCCAGCAGCATCGGGACTAGCGGAACGACGGATGAGCAGTTCTTC.

V usage is TRBV7-2 and J usage is TRBJ2-1, with D maybe TRBD2 (6 bases). Germline V gene lookup returns CDR1 SGHTA and CDR2 FQGNSA. The CDR3 is made up of 14 amino acids. V lost 10 bases to trimming and J lost 7 bases, with 20 bases between them. The CDR3 bases are TGTGCCACCCGCCTGGCGGGGCGGCCTAATGAGCAGTTCTTC. Amino acids: CATRLAGRPNEQFF.